The 14 T cell receptor beta chains in this list originate from one sample, sequenced in a study of identifying expanded T cells in peripheral blood. Clones were read by immunoSEQ multiplex PCR, and TCRdb kept only the in-frame ones, dropping some. The table records under 150,000 clones, about 86% of them present only once. The material sequenced was blood. The receptors were sampled from a person aged 18 to 75 in good health.

J is TRBJ2-1 and V is TRBV6-5, with TRBD2 as a possible D gene (5 bases). The length of the CDR3 is 15 residues. CDR1 and CDR2 (germline): MNHEY, SVGAGI. Trimming removed 8 bases at V and 4 bases at J, with 18 bases between. CDR3 bases: TGTGCCAGCTCCTGGCGGGCCCGCCTGTACAATGAGCAGTTCTTC. This sequence encodes CASSWRARLYNEQFF.

This chain connects TRBV5-1 to TRBJ2-3, with D unresolved. Germline CDR1 is SGHRS and CDR2 is YFSETQ. The V end was cut by 5 bases, the J end by 0 bases, with 10 bases between. CDR3 size: 14 residues. The chain's CDR3 is CASREGASTDTQYF. The DNA for the CDR3 is TGCGCCAGCAGGGAAGGTGCTAGCACAGATACGCAGTATTTT. Full variable domain (remainder filled in from reference TRBV5-1 and TRBJ2-3): KAGVTQTPRYLIKTRGQQVTLSCSPISGHRSVSWYQQTPGQGLQFLFEYFSETQRNKGNFPGRFSGRQFSNSRSEMNVSTLELGDSALYLCASREGASTDTQYFGPGTRLTVL.

This clone turned up a few times. The chain employs TRBV7-8 and TRBJ1-5; D is ambiguous. V lost 5 bases and J 9 bases, leaving 14 bases between the germline ends. The CDR3 contains 13 residues. The V gene's germline CDR1 is SGHVS and CDR2 FQNEAQ. The CDR3 nucleotides are TGTGCCAGCAGCCCGGACCCCGGCTGGCCCCAGCATTTT. It translates to CASSPDPGWPQHF.

The J gene is TRBJ2-7, the V gene TRBV19, with 8 positions matching TRBD1. V dropped 8 bases and J dropped 6; count of bases not matched to a gene: 9. The CDR3 sequence is 13 residues long. Per the germline V gene, CDR1 is LNHDA and CDR2 is SQIVND (reference sequence). CDR3 in amino acids: CASRVTGDAEQYF. The CDR3 DNA reads as TGTGCCAGTCGGGTGACAGGGGATGCCGAGCAGTACTTC.

V and J are TRBV19 and TRBJ2-7, with D tentatively TRBD2 (5 bases). Germline values: CDR1 LNHDA, CDR2 SQIVND (reference sequence). The CDR3 runs to 15 residues. The germline V and J ends were trimmed by 4 bases and 0 bases, with 13 bases remaining between them. CDR3 nucleotides: TGTGCCAGTAGTACCCCCGACGGGGACTCCTACGAGCAGTACTTC. It specifies CASSTPDGDSYEQYF.

The chain has TRBV28 and TRBJ1-5; tentatively, D is TRBD1 (5 bases). This CDR3 comprises 17 residues. Per the germline V gene, CDR1 is MDHEN and CDR2 is SYDVKM. V was clipped by 7 bases and J by 3 bases, with 22 bases between them. The CDR3 bases are TGTGCCAGCAAAACCCCCCTCGGCGGGGCCCCCAATCAGCCCCAGCATTTT. It is translated as CASKTPLGGAPNQPQHF.

The table lists this clone with a count of one. The CDR3 sequence: CASTGLRRRGSTDTQYF. The CDR3 DNA reads as TGTGCCAGCACCGGGCTTAGAAGAAGGGGGTCCACAGATACGCAGTATTTT. The V call is TRBV7-9, the J call TRBJ2-3; D possibly corresponds to TRBD1 (6 bases). This CDR3 is 17 amino acids long. Per germline, CDR1 SEHNR and CDR2 FQNEAQ (reference sequence). With 7 bases removed from V and 2 bases from J, the gap between germline ends came to 22 bases.

The chain recombines TRBV4-1 with TRBJ1-2, with TRBD1 identical over 11 bases. V lost 1 base and J lost 8; bases outside the gene matches: 12. Germline CDR1 MGHRA, CDR2 YSYEKL. The CDR3 is made up of 17 amino acids. The CDR3 sequence is CASSQGLRGTGGVGYTF. The CDR3 DNA reads TGCGCCAGCAGCCAAGGGCTGCGCGGGACAGGGGGTGTCGGCTACACCTTC.

The chain links TRBV7-8 to TRBJ2-2; 8 nucleotides agree with TRBD2. V shed 6 bases, J shed 5 bases, and the junction held 11 bases outside the gene matches. From germline, CDR1 is SGHVS and CDR2 FQNEAQ. The CDR3 length is 16 residues. The CDR3 DNA reads as TGTGCCAGCAGAACTCGGGGGGGAACGGGAACCGGGGAGCTGTTTTTT. It specifies CASRTRGGTGTGELFF.

The CDR3 nucleotides read TGTGCCAGCAGCCAGCCCCGGGGGGCAGATACGCAGTATTTT. Translated, it gives CASSQPRGADTQYF. The chain recombines TRBV28 with TRBJ2-3; 7 nucleotides line up with TRBD2. In germline, CDR1 is MDHEN, CDR2 SYDVKM. Trimming cost V 6 bases and J 4 bases; bases outside gene matches: 7. CDR3 length: 14 residues.

V gene TRBV27 combines with J gene TRBJ2-7; TRBD2 agrees at 9 bases. Germline V gene lookup returns CDR1 MNHEY and CDR2 SMNVEV (reference sequence). Losses at the gene ends were 3 bases for V and 6 bases for J; bases not matched to a gene: 12. This CDR3 region has 16 residues. The CDR3 DNA is TGTGCCAGCAGTTTTTTAAAAAGCGGGAGGCGATCCGAGCAGTACTTC. This encodes CASSFLKSGRRSEQYF.

The gene calls are TRBV6-1 and TRBJ1-5; D unresolved. Germline V gene sequence: CDR1 MNHNS, CDR2 SASEGT. Trimming took 7 bases from V and 3 from J, leaving 7 bases between them. The CDR3 runs 12 residues. The CDR3 reads CASNAHNQPQHF. In nucleotides, the CDR3 is TGTGCCAGCAACGCACACAATCAGCCCCAGCATTTT.

The chain has TRBV6-6 and TRBJ1-5; a weak D match, TRBD1 (6 bases). From germline, CDR1 is MNHNY and CDR2 SVGAGI (reference sequence). V was shortened by 6 bases and J by 4 bases, with 10 bases between the two germline ends. The CDR3 consists of 13 residues. This CDR3 reads CASRVGTNQPQHF. Here the CDR3 DNA reads TGTGCCAGCAGGGTCGGGACAAATCAGCCCCAGCATTTT.

This rearrangement joins TRBV5-1 to TRBJ2-3, with D possibly being TRBD1 (6 bases). The CDR3 consists of 14 residues. Germline CDR1 reads SGHRS; CDR2 reads YFSETQ. V was clipped by 2 bases and J by 3 bases, with 10 bases between them. For the CDR3, the DNA is TGCGCCAGCAGCTTCGCAGGGGTGACAGATACGCAGTATTTT. Protein sequence: CASSFAGVTDTQYF.